This TCR beta chain was captured by sequencing in a study of shared clonotypes between healthy human individuals. Sequencing was performed with immunoSEQ multiplex PCR; in TCRdb, only in-frame clones are kept and a portion is missing. The sample consists of millions of clones, about 92% of them appearing once. Germline CDR1 SGHNT, CDR2 YYREEE (reference sequence). The CDR3 is 16 residues long. The junction had 7 bases not matched to a gene; V was cut back by 4 bases and J by 6 bases. Study-level points and caveats: Larger estimated richness was generally recorded for naive subsets relative to memory subsets. Despite large depth, sorted-subset datasets appeared incompletely sequenced. All-four-donor shared clonotypes had higher generation probabilities than non-shared clonotypes did.

As regards this clone: Its specificity is unknown.

The source of this sequence is a man aged 18-30 years in good health. This sequence joins TRBV5-4 and TRBJ2-2; TRBD2 matches at 12 bases. Material: naive CD4+ T cells sorted from blood. Described subset: CD45RA+ positively selected. CDR3 DNA: TGTGCCAGCAGCCCCCCTAGCGGGAGGGTGCCCGGGGAGCTGTTTTTT. Its protein product is CASSPPSGRVPGELFF.